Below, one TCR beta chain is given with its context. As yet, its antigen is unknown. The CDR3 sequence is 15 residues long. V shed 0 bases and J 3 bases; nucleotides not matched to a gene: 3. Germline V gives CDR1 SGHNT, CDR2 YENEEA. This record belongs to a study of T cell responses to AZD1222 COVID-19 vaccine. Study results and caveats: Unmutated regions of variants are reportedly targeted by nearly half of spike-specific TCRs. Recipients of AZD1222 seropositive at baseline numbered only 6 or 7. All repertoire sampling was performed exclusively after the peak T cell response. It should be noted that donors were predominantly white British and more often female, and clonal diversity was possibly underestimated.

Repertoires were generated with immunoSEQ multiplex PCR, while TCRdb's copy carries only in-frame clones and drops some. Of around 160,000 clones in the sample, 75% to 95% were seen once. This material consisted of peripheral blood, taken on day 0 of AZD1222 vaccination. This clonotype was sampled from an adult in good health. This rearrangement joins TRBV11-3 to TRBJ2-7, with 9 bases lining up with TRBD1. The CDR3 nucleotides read TGTGCCAGCAGCTTAGAGTGGGACAGGGACTACGAGCAGTACTTC. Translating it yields CASSLEWDRDYEQYF.